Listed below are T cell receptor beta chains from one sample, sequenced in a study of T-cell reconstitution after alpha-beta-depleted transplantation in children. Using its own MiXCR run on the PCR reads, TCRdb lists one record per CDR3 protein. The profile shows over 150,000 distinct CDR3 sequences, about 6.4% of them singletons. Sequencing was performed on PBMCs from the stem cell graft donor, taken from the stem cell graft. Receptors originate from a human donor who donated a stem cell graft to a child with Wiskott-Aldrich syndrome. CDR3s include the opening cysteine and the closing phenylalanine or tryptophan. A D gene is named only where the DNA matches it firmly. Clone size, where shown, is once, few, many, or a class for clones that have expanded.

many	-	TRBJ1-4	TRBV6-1	CASRRDVLNEKLFF	TGTGCCAGCAGGAGAGACGTTCTTAATGAAAAACTGTTTTTT
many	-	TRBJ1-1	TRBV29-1	CSVTGALQGNTEAFF	TGCAGCGTTACGGGGGCCCTACAGGGGAACACTGAAGCTTTCTTT
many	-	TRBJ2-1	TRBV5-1	CASSMGGTNEQFF	TGCGCCAGCAGCATGGGAGGAACCAATGAGCAGTTCTTC
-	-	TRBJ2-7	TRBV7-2	CASSLVGGIGEQYF	TGTGCCAGCAGCTTAGTAGGTGGAATCGGCGAGCAGTACTTC
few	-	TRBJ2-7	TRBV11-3	CASSLDPDSYEQYF	TGTGCCAGCAGCTTAGACCCAGACTCCTACGAGCAGTACTTC
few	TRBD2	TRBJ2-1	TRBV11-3	CASSIRTSGSSYNEQFF	TGTGCCAGCAGCATAAGGACTAGCGGGTCCTCCTACAATGAGCAGTTCTTC
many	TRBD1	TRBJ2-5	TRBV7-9	CASSRTGVRETQYF	TGTGCCAGCAGCCGAACAGGGGTACGGGAGACCCAGTACTTC
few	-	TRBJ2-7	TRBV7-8	CASSPPGGAGYEQYF	TGTGCCAGCAGCCCCCCCGGGGGAGCAGGCTACGAGCAGTACTTC
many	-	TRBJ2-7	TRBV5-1	CASSLRARALDEQYF	TGCGCCAGCAGCTTGAGGGCCAGGGCTCTCGACGAGCAGTACTTC
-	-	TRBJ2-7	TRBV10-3	CAISGRYEQYF	TGTGCCATCAGTGGAAGGTACGAGCAGTACTTC
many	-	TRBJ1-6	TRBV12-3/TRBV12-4	CASIDQGNSYNSPLHF	TGTGCCAGTATAGACCAGGGAAACTCCTATAATTCACCCCTCCACTTT
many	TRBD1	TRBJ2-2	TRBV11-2	CASSSFLDRGYNTGELFF	TGTGCCAGCAGCAGCTTCCTCGACAGGGGTTATAACACCGGGGAGCTGTTTTTT
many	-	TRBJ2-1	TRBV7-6	CASSEGDRLGQFF	TGTGCCAGCAGCGAAGGGGACCGCCTCGGGCAGTTCTTC
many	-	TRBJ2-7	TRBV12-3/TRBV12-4	CASSLGTTYEQYF	TGTGCCAGCAGTTTGGGGACCACCTACGAGCAGTACTTC
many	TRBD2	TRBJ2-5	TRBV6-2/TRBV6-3	CASSPRTSGDQETQYF	TGTGCCAGCAGTCCTAGGACTAGCGGGGACCAAGAGACCCAGTACTTC
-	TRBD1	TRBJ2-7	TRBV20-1	CSARDWGQLEQYF	TGCAGTGCTAGAGATTGGGGACAGCTAGAGCAGTACTTC
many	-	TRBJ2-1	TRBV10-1	CASSESNVYNEQFF	TGCGCCAGCAGTGAGTCGAACGTGTACAATGAGCAGTTCTTC
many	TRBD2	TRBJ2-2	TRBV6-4	CASSDSRVAGSGELFF	TGTGCCAGCAGTGACTCGAGGGTAGCGGGATCCGGGGAGCTGTTTTTT
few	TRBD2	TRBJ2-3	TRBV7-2	CASSSEPSGGSGTQYF	TGTGCCAGCAGCTCAGAGCCTAGCGGGGGGTCTGGTACGCAGTATTTT
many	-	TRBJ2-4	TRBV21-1	CASSPPSKNIQYF	TGTGCCAGCAGCCCTCCCTCGAAAAACATTCAGTACTTC
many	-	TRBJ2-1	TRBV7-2	CASSFKRGDYYEQFF	TGTGCCAGCAGCTTCAAGAGGGGAGACTACTATGAGCAGTTCTTC
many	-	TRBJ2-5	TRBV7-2	CASTNQETQYF	TGTGCCAGCACCAACCAAGAGACCCAGTACTTC
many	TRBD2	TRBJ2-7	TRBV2	CASTTGLAGIYEQYF	TGTGCCAGCACTACAGGACTAGCGGGGATCTACGAGCAGTACTTC
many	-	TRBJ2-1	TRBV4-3	CASSQDLVYRVVNEQFF	TGCGCCAGCAGCCAAGATTTGGTATACAGGGTCGTCAATGAGCAGTTCTTC
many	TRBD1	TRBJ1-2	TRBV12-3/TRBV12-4	CASSSLPGGIPYGYTF	TGTGCCAGCAGTTCCCTGCCAGGGGGCATACCCTATGGCTACACCTTC
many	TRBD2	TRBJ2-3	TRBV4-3	CASTLGTSGRADTQYF	TGCGCCAGCACTCTTGGGACTAGCGGGAGGGCAGATACGCAGTATTTT
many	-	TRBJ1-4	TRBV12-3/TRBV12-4	CASSLVEWEKLFF	TGTGCCAGCAGTTTAGTCGAGTGGGAGAAACTGTTTTTT
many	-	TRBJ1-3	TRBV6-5	CASSYSMVENTIYF	TGTGCCAGCAGTTACTCGATGGTTGAAAACACCATATATTTT
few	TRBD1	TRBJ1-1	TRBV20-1	CSARDTPGGPHEAFF	TGCAGTGCTAGAGATACCCCAGGGGGTCCCCATGAAGCTTTCTTT
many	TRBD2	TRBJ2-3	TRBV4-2	CASSRGGPTDTQYF	TGTGCCAGCAGCCGCGGGGGGCCCACAGATACGCAGTATTTT
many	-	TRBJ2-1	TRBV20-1	CSALDRGSYNEQFF	TGCAGTGCTCTCGACAGAGGCTCCTACAATGAGCAGTTCTTC
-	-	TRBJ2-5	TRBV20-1	CSARVRTSSGTQYF	TGCAGTGCTAGAGTTAGGACTTCCTCGGGGACCCAGTACTTC
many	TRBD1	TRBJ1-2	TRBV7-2	CASSLGFGQGDYGYTF	TGTGCCAGCAGCTTGGGGTTTGGACAGGGTGACTATGGCTACACCTTC
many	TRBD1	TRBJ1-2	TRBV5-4	CASSGWDSEGYGYTF	TGTGCCAGCAGCGGATGGGACAGCGAAGGCTATGGCTACACCTTC
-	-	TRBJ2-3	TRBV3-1	CASSPAGVRITDTQYF	TGTGCCAGCAGCCCGGCAGGCGTCCGGATCACAGATACGCAGTATTTT
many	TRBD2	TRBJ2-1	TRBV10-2	CASRAGGPPSRPFF	TGCGCCAGCAGAGCGGGAGGGCCACCGAGTCGCCCGTTCTTC
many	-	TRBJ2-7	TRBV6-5	CASSYSGSGPNPYEQYF	TGTGCCAGCAGTTACTCGGGGTCCGGACCGAACCCCTACGAGCAGTACTTC
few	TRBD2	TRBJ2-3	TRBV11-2	CASSLTSGRFGDTQYF	TGTGCCAGCAGTCTGACTAGCGGGAGGTTTGGGGATACGCAGTATTTT
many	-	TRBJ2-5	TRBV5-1	CASSPGVYQETQYF	TGCGCCAGCAGTCCCGGGGTGTACCAAGAGACCCAGTACTTC
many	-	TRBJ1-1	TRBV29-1	CSVGSGGRAEAFF	TGCAGCGTTGGGTCGGGGGGACGGGCTGAAGCTTTCTTT
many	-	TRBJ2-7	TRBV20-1	CSARDSYEQYF	TGCAGTGCTAGGGACAGCTACGAGCAGTACTTC
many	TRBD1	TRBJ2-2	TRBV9	CASSAGQGRRDTGELFF	TGTGCCAGCAGCGCCGGACAGGGGCGCCGTGACACCGGGGAGCTGTTTTTT
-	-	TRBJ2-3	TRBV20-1	CSARPKSTSSTDTQYF	TGCAGTGCTAGACCTAAGTCTACGTCTAGCACAGATACGCAGTATTTT
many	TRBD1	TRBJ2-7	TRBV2	CASSGGGQFRTYEQYF	TGTGCCAGCAGTGGAGGGGGACAGTTTAGAACCTACGAGCAGTACTTC
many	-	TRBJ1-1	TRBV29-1	CSVEASHEAFF	TGCAGCGTTGAAGCTTCCCATGAAGCTTTCTTT
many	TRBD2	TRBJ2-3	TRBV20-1	CSATLAGAGTDTQYF	TGCAGTGCCACACTAGCGGGAGCGGGCACAGATACGCAGTATTTT
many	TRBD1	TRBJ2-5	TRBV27	CASSLSMDRMYQETQYF	TGTGCCAGCAGTTTATCGATGGACAGGATGTACCAAGAGACCCAGTACTTC
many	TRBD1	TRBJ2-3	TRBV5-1	CASSPGQTTDTQYF	TGCGCCAGCAGCCCGGGACAGACCACAGATACGCAGTATTTT